A single sample is the source of the 2 T cell receptor beta chains below, sequenced in a study of spatial heterogeneity in lung cancer. Study findings and constraints: The study found that expanded intratumoral alpha and beta TCR counts tracked tumor mutation counts.

Their antigens remain unidentified. TCRdb independently ran MiXCR on the 5' RACE reads; one entry per CDR3 protein. The top ten clones hold under 13% of a sample with tens of thousands of distinct CDR3 sequences, approximately 6.5% of them seen once. The time point denotes: sample taken at primary tumor resection. The sequences come from lung tumor tissue, collected at surgery. The receptors come from a male donor with early-stage non-small cell lung cancer.

Only a few counts were recorded for this clonotype. The chain has TRBV29-1 and TRBJ2-5, with D possibly being TRBD2 (5 bases). CDR1 and CDR2 (germline): SQVTM, ANQGSEA. The CDR3 length is 13 residues. The V gene lost 2 bases and the J gene lost 5 bases, with 12 bases spanning the gap. CDR3 bases: TGCAGCGTTGAACTGGGAGAGACGGAGACCCAGTACTTC. Translating gives CSVELGETETQYF.

This clonotype was detected many times. This sequence joins TRBV20-1 and TRBJ2-1, with TRBD2 identical over 9 bases. The germline gives CDR1 DFQATT, CDR2 SNEGSKA (reference sequence). J gave up 8 bases and V 0 bases, and 8 bases lay outside the gene matches. CDR3 length: 15 residues. Here the CDR3 reads CSAREGLARFYEQFF. The CDR3 DNA is TGCAGTGCTAGAGAAGGACTAGCGAGATTCTATGAGCAGTTCTTC.